Here is one T cell receptor beta chain with its context. This entry is derived from a study of blood T cell repertoires in COVID-19. Study-level background: Sites across the United States, Italy and Spain contributed samples from acute and convalescent COVID-19. Sample material is recorded as cDNA or gDNA derived from T cells, B-cell-depleted T cells, or PBMCs.

V was trimmed by 3 bases and J by 1 base, leaving 9 bases between them. Germline CDR1 reads MNHEY; CDR2 reads SMNVEV (reference sequence). The CDR3 has 14 amino acids. While infection was still active, Seattle patients were enrolled and then followed longitudinally. As handled by the study authors: Amplified reference gene primers provided the basis for estimating nucleated cell counts. Produced via immunoSEQ multiplex PCR; TCRdb's table is partial and in-frame only. V and J calls and clone size follow that table, whereas D and trimming were derived from the DNA. The sample contains just over 300,000 clones, around nine tenths of which appear only once.

The receptor was isolated from a woman in her 30s with COVID-19, enrolled during active disease. The V call is TRBV27, the J call TRBJ1-1; no definite D call. Sequencing was done on a sample of peripheral blood. Here the CDR3 DNA reads TGTGCCAGCAGTTTTAACGGTGCGAACACTGAAGCTTTCTTT. It specifies CASSFNGANTEAFF.